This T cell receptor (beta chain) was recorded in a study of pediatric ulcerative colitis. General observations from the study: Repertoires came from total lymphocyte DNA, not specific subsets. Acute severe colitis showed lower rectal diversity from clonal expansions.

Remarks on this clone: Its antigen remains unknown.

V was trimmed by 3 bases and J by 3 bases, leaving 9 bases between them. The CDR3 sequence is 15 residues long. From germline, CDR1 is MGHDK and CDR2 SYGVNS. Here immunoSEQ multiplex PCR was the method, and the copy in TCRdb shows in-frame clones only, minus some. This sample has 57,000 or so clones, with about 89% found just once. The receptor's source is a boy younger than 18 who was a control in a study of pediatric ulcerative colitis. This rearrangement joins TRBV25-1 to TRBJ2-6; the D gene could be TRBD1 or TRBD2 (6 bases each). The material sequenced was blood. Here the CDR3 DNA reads TGTGCCAGCAGTGAGGAGGGGGATGGGGCCAACGTCCTGACTTTC. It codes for CASSEEGDGANVLTF.